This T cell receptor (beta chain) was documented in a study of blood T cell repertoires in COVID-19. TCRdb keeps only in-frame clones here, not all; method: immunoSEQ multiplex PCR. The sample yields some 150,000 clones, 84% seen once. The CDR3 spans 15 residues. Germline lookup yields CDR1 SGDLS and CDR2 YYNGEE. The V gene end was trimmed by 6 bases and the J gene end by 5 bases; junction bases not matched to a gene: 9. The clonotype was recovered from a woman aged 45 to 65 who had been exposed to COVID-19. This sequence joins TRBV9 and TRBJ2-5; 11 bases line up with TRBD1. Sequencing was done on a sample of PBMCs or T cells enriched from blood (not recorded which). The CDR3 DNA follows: TGTGCCAGCACCTTTGGACAGGGGGCGCGGGAGACCCAGTACTTC. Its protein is CASTFGQGARETQYF. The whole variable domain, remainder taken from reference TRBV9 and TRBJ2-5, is DSGVTQTPKHLITATGQRVTLRCSPRSGDLSVYWYQQSLDQGLQFLIQYYNGEERAKGNILERFSAQQFPDLHSELNLSSLELGDSALYFCASTFGQGARETQYFGPGTRLLVL.